This entry features one T cell receptor beta chain sequence. The antigen is undetermined. The template was RNA from unsorted bulk tissue. Chemotherapy-naive patients with new lung cancer underwent thoracic surgery in China, August–November 2014. The data are from a study of tumor and adjacent non-tumor tissue in lung cancer. For the study at large: The cohort had 12 to 13 adenocarcinoma, 2 squamous cell and 1 small cell patients.

Three rounds of nested PCR, following a modified ARM-PCR protocol, produced the TCRbeta library. MiXCR was run by TCRdb on the multiplex PCR reads, yielding one entry per CDR3 protein. The sample lists roughly 93,000 distinct CDR3 sequences, just over 65% seen once, with around 20% in the top ten. CDR1 MNHEY and CDR2 SVGAGI come from the germline V gene. This CDR3 comprises 15 residues. Study outcomes and limitations: Higher tumor TCR diversity was associated with shorter survival. Tumor tissue had significantly higher TCR diversity than normal lung.

This sequence originates from a man aged 60 to 75 with non-small cell lung cancer. The sample comprised lung tumor tissue. The gene calls are TRBV6-5 and TRBJ2-2; 7 bases are a match to TRBD1. CDR3 sequence reads: CINRSGTVNTGELFF. For the CDR3, the DNA is TGTATCAACAGGTCCGGGACAGTGAACACCGGGGAGCTGTTTTTT.